This is a list of T cell receptor beta chains from one sample in a study of T cell repertoires in cytomegalovirus infection. TCRdb independently ran MiXCR on the reads; one entry per CDR3 protein. Counted here are 200,000 to 300,000 distinct CDR3 sequences, roughly an eighth occurring once; the ten biggest clones make up roughly 8.7%. Sequenced material: PBMCs. These receptors came from a human donor in good health (CMV status not recorded). Some clones in this sample may be carry-over from other donors' samples. The CDR3 runs from the conserved cysteine through the conserved F or W.

TRBJ2-3 TRBV7-9 CASQPGQDFFGTQYF
TRBJ1-1 TRBV12-3/TRBV12-4 CASSLLDEGEAFF
TRBJ2-1 TRBV28 CARKTAGTSNEQFF
TRBJ2-7 TRBV7-8 CASSLVGGRGDEQYF
TRBJ2-7 TRBV20-1 CSARDWASGNYEQYF
TRBJ2-7 TRBV20-1 CSASQTDYEQYF
TRBJ2-1 TRBV12-3/TRBV12-4 CASSLGGQSYNEQFF
TRBJ2-5 TRBV6-5 CASSQTVQATQYF
TRBJ2-7 TRBV7-8 CASSSAGGLAYEQYF
TRBJ2-7 TRBV7-9 CASSHNRGNEQYF
TRBJ1-2 TRBV4-1 CASSQGVGGRRNYTF
TRBJ1-5 TRBV7-9 CASSLMGRNQPQHF
TRBJ2-3 TRBV7-2 CASSVDYLSTDTQYF
TRBJ2-1 TRBV11-3 CASSLDGYEQFF
TRBJ1-2 TRBV28 CASSSPRGFNYGYTF
TRBJ2-3 TRBV6-1 CASSRGGLTDTQYF
TRBJ2-3 TRBV7-6 CASSLGAGGLTDTQYF
TRBJ2-5 TRBV6-2/TRBV6-3 CASGPGGVGETQYF
TRBJ2-2 TRBV28 CASRTHAGELFF
TRBJ2-5 TRBV29-1 CSVNDREETQYF
TRBJ2-2 TRBV28 CASSLRQSAGELFF
TRBJ2-1 TRBV20-1 CSVRGLAGIYNEQFF
TRBJ2-7 TRBV28 CASSFLGSSYEQYF
TRBJ1-2 TRBV18 CASSPSVKDYGYTF
TRBJ2-3 TRBV7-2 CASSLRGSGSTDTQYF
TRBJ2-3 TRBV3-1 CASSQLPLGSDTQYF
TRBJ2-7 TRBV7-9 CASRGEVSYEQYF
TRBJ2-1 TRBV7-8 CASSWTSNSYNEQFF
TRBJ1-2 TRBV12-3/TRBV12-4 CASRNGRGPSYGYTF
TRBJ2-3 TRBV4-2 CASSQDSRDGTDTQYF
TRBJ2-3 TRBV7-3 CASSPRGTVTDTQYF
TRBJ1-1 TRBV28 CASSLRVVEAFF
TRBJ2-1 TRBV5-1 CASSSTGTGANEQFF
TRBJ1-5 TRBV6-5 CASSYRQGGNQPQHF
TRBJ2-7 TRBV12-3/TRBV12-4 CASAGPSSYEQYF
TRBJ2-1 TRBV28 CASSSRGTSRNEQFF
TRBJ1-2 TRBV7-8 CAVLQVLGDYGYTF
TRBJ2-1 TRBV7-2 CASSLGTSGSNEQFF
TRBJ2-3 TRBV7-2 CASSFLSGERTDTQYF
TRBJ1-1 TRBV6-2/TRBV6-3 CASSYYYTGSTEAFF